This record covers a single T cell receptor beta chain. The data originate from a study of blood T cell repertoires in COVID-19. Study-wide context: Italy, Spain and the United States were the sources of the convalescent and acute COVID-19 samples.

How the authors handled the data: Amplified reference gene primers provided the basis for estimating nucleated cell counts. Method: immunoSEQ multiplex PCR; TCRdb's copy keeps in-frame clones and lacks some. The D gene and trimming were derived from the DNA, and the V and J assignments and clone size from that table. Seen here are 470,000 or so clones, approximately 85% observed once, and the top ten hold 3% to 4%. Material: peripheral blood. This TCR derives from a human donor in a cohort sampled during active COVID-19.

CDR3 protein: CSASNRNEKLFF. Written as DNA, the CDR3 is TGCAGTGCTAGTAACAGAAATGAAAAACTGTTTTTT. V is TRBV20-1 and J is TRBJ1-4; D uncertain. Per germline, CDR1 DFQATT and CDR2 SNEGSKA (reference sequence). Trimming shortened V by 3 bases and J by 5 bases, and 7 bases separated the two germline ends. The CDR3 runs to 12 residues.